The clone carrying this T cell receptor (beta chain) was detected once. Its specificity is not known. This entry comes from a study of response to subunit inactivated influenza vaccine. Study-level results: Authors suggested seasonal influenza vaccinations each recruit few new T cells.

MiXCR, applied by TCRdb to the RT-PCR reads, yields one record per CDR3 protein. The repertoire includes 550,000 to 600,000 distinct CDR3 sequences, 10% to 15% of them detected once, and roughly 10% sits in the top ten. The input for sequencing was PBMCs from blood, taken on the day of vaccination. This clonotype originated in a man between 45 and 60 years old who received an inactivated influenza vaccine.

CDR3 in amino acids: CAWNRDRVGYTF. The CDR3 coding sequence is TGTGCCTGGAACCGGGACAGGGTTGGCTACACCTTC. The V and J genes are TRBV30 and TRBJ1-2; 9 nucleotides agree with TRBD1. The length of the CDR3 is 12 residues. The J segment lost 7 bases and the V segment lost 4 bases, leaving 4 bases of the junction unmatched. Germline CDR1 reads GTSNPN; CDR2 reads SVGIG (reference sequence).